This T cell receptor (beta chain) was identified during a study of T-cell memory formation after mild COVID-19. Study observations and caveats: The authors left the SARS-CoV-2 specificity of second-wave clones peaking on day 37 unconfirmed. Shrinking CD4+ clones resided mostly in CM and EM, and CD8+ ones in EMRA. Memory sampled before infection contained some responding clones, suggesting cross-reactive memory joined.

This clonotype was seen many times. What it binds is unknown. Germline CDR1 and CDR2: SGHNT and YYREEE (reference sequence). With 4 bases clipped from V and 0 bases from J, the junction kept 6 bases outside the gene matches. This CDR3 region has 15 residues. In TCRdb, the 5' RACE reads were re-called with MiXCR into one record per CDR3 protein. The repertoire holds under 550,000 distinct CDR3 sequences, 15% to 20% seen once, with 9% to 15% in the top ten. The clonotype was recovered from an adult woman who had mild COVID-19 (a few samples of this study predate the infection). Cell type and time point are not known. V gene TRBV5-4 combines with J gene TRBJ2-5; 7 bases align to TRBD2. The sequenced material came from PBMCs or a T cell subset sorted from them (not recorded which). CDR3: CASSGGRGNQETQYF. The CDR3 DNA follows: TGTGCCAGCAGCGGGGGGAGGGGCAACCAAGAGACCCAGTACTTC.